What follows are 14 T cell receptor beta chains derived from one specimen sequenced in a study of spatial heterogeneity in lung cancer. No antigen has been identified for these receptors. From the 5' RACE reads, TCRdb called clonotypes with MiXCR, one entry per CDR3 protein. The data contain almost 3,000 distinct CDR3 sequences, under 15% of them singletons. Broader study findings: Higher tumor mutation counts went along with higher counts of expanded intratumoral alpha and beta TCRs.

Regarding time point: sample taken at primary tumor resection. The input for sequencing was lung tumor tissue, taken at surgery. The receptors come from a male donor with early-stage non-small cell lung cancer.

This clonotype counts as medium-sized. Mismatch with germline at one junction end may stem from a read error. The J gene is TRBJ2-2, the V gene TRBV6-2 or TRBV6-3; D call uncertain. This CDR3 has 13 residues. CDR1 is MNHEY and CDR2 is SVGEGT in the germline V gene. DNA of the CDR3: TGTGCCAGCACTTACACCAACACCGGGGAGCTGTTTTTT. This sequence encodes CASTYTNTGELFF.

The chain employs TRBV5-1 and TRBJ1-1; D is perhaps TRBD1 (5 bases). The CDR3 sequence is 13 residues long. Trimming shortened V by 1 base and J by 5 bases, and 9 bases separated the two germline ends. Germline-derived CDR1 and CDR2 are SGHRS and YFSETQ. CDR3 sequence reads: CASSLTAGTEAFF. The CDR3 coding sequence is TGCGCCAGCAGCTTGACAGCAGGGACTGAAGCTTTCTTT.

This clonotype rates as medium-sized. The CDR3 coding sequence is TGTGCCAGCAGCTCCTCAGCCTCTGGGGCCAACGTCCTGACTTTC. This gives the protein CASSSSASGANVLTF. This chain links TRBV7-2 with TRBJ2-6; D ambiguous. Germline V gives CDR1 SGHTA, CDR2 FQGNSA. Deletions cut 4 bases from V and 0 bases from J, with 7 bases between. The CDR3 has 15 amino acids.

By share, this clonotype ranks as medium-sized. The chain has TRBV28 and TRBJ2-7, with 13 bases aligning to TRBD2. After removal of 6 bases from V and 0 bases from J, the junction contained 2 bases not matched to a gene. The CDR3 spans 15 residues. Germline V CDR1 and CDR2: MDHEN, SYDVKM. The CDR3, as DNA: TGTGCCAGCAGGCGGACTAGCGGGAGCTCCTACGAGCAGTACTTC. Its translation: CASRRTSGSSYEQYF.

This clonotype turned up a few times. The chain has TRBV6-5 and TRBJ2-3; TRBD2 is a possible D gene (7 bases). The V end lost 0 bases, the J end lost 6 bases, and 13 bases lay between the germline ends. This CDR3 spans 15 amino acids. Germline assignment: CDR1 MNHEY and CDR2 SVGAGI. The CDR3 sequence: CASSYSRGPGDTQYF. The CDR3 nucleotides read TGTGCCAGCAGTTACTCGCGGGGGCCCGGGGATACGCAGTATTTT.

By share, this clonotype counts as medium-sized (0.01 to 0.1%). V usage is TRBV7-2 and J usage is TRBJ1-4; TRBD1 aligns across 12 bases. The germline V gene has CDR1 SGHTA and CDR2 FQGNSA. Unmatched junction bases numbered 1, after V lost 6 bases and J lost 2 bases. The CDR3 covers 15 residues. The CDR3 DNA sequence: TGTGCCAGCAGGGGGACAGGGGGCACTAATGAAAAACTGTTTTTT. This translates into CASRGTGGTNEKLFF.

Sample share makes this clonotype large. The chain is built from TRBV3-1 and TRBJ2-5; D is perhaps TRBD1 or TRBD2 (5 bases each). In germline, CDR1 is LGHDT, CDR2 YNNKEL (reference sequence). The CDR3 is 13 amino acids. V lost 6 bases, J lost 3 bases, and 11 bases lay in between. The CDR3 coding sequence is TGTGCCAGCAGTCCCGGGACGGAAGAGACCCAGTACTTC. Its translation: CASSPGTEETQYF.

The rearrangement uses TRBV5-1 and TRBJ2-1, with a possible D match to TRBD1 (6 bases). The V gene's germline CDR1 is SGHRS and CDR2 YFSETQ. The CDR3 runs 17 residues. V lost 4 bases and J lost 3, with 20 bases in between. The CDR3 sequence is CASSQESTGKVYNEQFF. The CDR3, as DNA: TGCGCCAGCAGCCAAGAATCCACAGGGAAGGTCTACAATGAGCAGTTCTTC.

In its sample, this clonotype was seen a few times. The genes are TRBV11-1 and TRBJ2-1; TRBD1 is a possible D gene (6 bases). This CDR3 has 14 amino acids. Germline-derived CDR1 and CDR2 are SGHAT and FQDESV (reference sequence). V lost 6 bases, J lost 5 bases, and 14 bases lay in between. CDR3 protein: CASRSKDSHNEQFF. DNA of the CDR3: TGTGCCAGCAGGTCGAAGGACAGCCACAATGAGCAGTTCTTC.

Judged by abundance, this clonotype is medium-sized. The rearrangement links TRBV6-2 or TRBV6-3 to TRBJ1-5; 8 bases are shared with TRBD1. The CDR3 totals 16 residues. The germline V gene encodes CDR1 MNHEY and CDR2 SVGEGT. The V segment lost 7 bases and the J segment 6 bases; nucleotides outside the gene matches: 14. The CDR3 nucleotides are TGTGCCAGCATACACGCGTCCCAGGGGGCAGGTCAGCCCCAGCATTTT. It yields the protein CASIHASQGAGQPQHF.

This clonotype was picked up a small number of times. The chain has TRBV29-1 and TRBJ2-1; TRBD1 matches 9 bases. This CDR3 comprises 14 residues. The germline CDR1 and CDR2 sequences are SQVTM and ANQGSEA. V lost 7 bases and J lost 4; bases outside the gene matches: 8. CDR3 sequence (DNA): TGCAGCGCATTCCGGGACAGGGAATACAATGAGCAGTTCTTC. Amino acid sequence: CSAFRDREYNEQFF.

J is TRBJ1-1 and V is TRBV5-1; weak D call: TRBD1 (5 bases). CDR1 and CDR2 from the germline V gene are SGHRS and YFSETQ. V shed 4 bases and J shed 0 bases, with 13 bases lying between them. CDR3 length: 15 amino acids. The CDR3 DNA reads as TGCGCCAGCAGCCAATCGGGGGTCATGAACACTGAAGCTTTCTTT. It yields the protein CASSQSGVMNTEAFF.

This clonotype has a handful of counts. V is TRBV29-1 and J is TRBJ1-1; 8 nucleotides agree with TRBD1. The CDR3 is made up of 13 amino acids. The ends lost 5 bases at V and 1 base at J; junction bases unmatched: 3. Germline V gene sequence: CDR1 SQVTM, CDR2 ANQGSEA. Written as DNA, the CDR3 is TGCAGCGTTCCAGGGGGCGCGAACACTGAAGCTTTCTTT. Its protein product is CSVPGGANTEAFF.

This clonotype is deemed medium-sized. The chain couples TRBV29-1 to TRBJ2-5; D uncertain. Trimming took 2 bases from V and 5 from J, leaving 12 bases between them. CDR3 length: 13 amino acids. Per the germline V gene, CDR1 is SQVTM and CDR2 is ANQGSEA. CDR3 region: CSVESLEGETQYF. CDR3 nucleotide sequence: TGCAGCGTTGAAAGTCTGGAAGGGGAGACCCAGTACTTC.